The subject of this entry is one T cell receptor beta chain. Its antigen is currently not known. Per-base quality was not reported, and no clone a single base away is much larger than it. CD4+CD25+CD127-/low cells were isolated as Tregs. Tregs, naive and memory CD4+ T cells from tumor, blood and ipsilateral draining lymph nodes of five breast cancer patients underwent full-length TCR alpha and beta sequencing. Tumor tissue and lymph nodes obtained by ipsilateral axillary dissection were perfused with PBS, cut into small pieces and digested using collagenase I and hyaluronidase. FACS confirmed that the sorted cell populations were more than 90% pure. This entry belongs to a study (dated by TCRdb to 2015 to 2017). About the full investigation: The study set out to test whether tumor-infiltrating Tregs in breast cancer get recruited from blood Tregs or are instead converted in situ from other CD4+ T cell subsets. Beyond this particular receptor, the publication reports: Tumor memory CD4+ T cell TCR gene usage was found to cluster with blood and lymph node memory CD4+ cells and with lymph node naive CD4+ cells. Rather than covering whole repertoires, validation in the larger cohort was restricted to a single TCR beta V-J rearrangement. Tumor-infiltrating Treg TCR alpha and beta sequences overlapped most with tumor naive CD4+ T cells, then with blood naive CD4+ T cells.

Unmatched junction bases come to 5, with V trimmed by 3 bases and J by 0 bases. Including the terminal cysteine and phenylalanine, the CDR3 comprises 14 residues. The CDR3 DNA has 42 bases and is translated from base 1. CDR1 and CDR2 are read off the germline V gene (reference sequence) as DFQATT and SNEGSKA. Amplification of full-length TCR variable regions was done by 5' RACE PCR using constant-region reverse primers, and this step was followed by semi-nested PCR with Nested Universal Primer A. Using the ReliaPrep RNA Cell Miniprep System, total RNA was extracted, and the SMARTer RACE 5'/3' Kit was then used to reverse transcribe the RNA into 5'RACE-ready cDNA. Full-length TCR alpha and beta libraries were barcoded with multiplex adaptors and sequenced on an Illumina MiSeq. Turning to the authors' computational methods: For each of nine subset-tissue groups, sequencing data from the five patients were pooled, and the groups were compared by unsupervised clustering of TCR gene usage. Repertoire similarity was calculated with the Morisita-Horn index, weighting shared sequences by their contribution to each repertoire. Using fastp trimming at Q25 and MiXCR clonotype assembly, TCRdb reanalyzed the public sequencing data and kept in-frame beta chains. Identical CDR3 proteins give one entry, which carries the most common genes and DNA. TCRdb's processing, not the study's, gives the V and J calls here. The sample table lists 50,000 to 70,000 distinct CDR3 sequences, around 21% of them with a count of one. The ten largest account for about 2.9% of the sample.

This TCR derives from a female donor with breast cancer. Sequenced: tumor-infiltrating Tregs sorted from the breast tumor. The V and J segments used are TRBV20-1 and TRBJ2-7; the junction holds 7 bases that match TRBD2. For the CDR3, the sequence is CSASTGTISYEQYF. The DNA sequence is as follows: TGCAGTGCTAGCACCGGGACTATCTCCTACGAGCAGTACTTC.